This T cell receptor (beta chain) was captured in a study of blood T cell repertoires in COVID-19. Overall study: Samples of COVID-19 (acute and convalescent) were obtained from the United States, Italy and Spain. Nucleic acid was either cDNA or gDNA, and it came from T cells, B-cell-depleted T cells, or PBMCs.

The CDR3 sequence is 16 residues long. Original processing notes: Estimated nucleated cell counts came from reference gene primer amplification. Measured with immunoSEQ multiplex PCR; TCRdb has only the in-frame clones, and not every one. V and J calls plus clone size are reproduced from that table; the DNA served to infer D and trimming. The repertoire has approximately 100,000 clones, about 91% of them found once; the top ten carry 5% to 6.5%. V gene TRBV21-1 combines with J gene TRBJ2-7; the DNA was not compared with TRBD1, the D call given in the table. TRBV21-1 is listed as a pseudogene. Sequencing was performed on peripheral blood. The sequence was collected from a human donor in a cohort sampled during active COVID-19. The CDR3 sequence: CASSSTGVLTSYEQYF. Written as DNA, the CDR3 is TGTGCCAGCAGCAGTACAGGGGTTCTGACCTCCTACGAGCAGTACTTC.